This passage covers 27 T cell receptor beta chains from one sample sequenced in a study of CD8+ T cells in alopecia areata. It was with CD4, CD8alpha, NKG2D, NKG2ACE and other markers that pooled cutaneous lymph node cells were sorted. The authors extracted RNA and reverse transcribed it into cDNA as the sequencing template. This table comes from immunoSEQ multiplex PCR, and its TCRdb copy is limited to in-frame clones, with some not included. The repertoire yields approximately 280,000 clones, none seen only once; the top ten contain 1.2%. The material sequenced was CD4+ T cells sorted from a lymph node. These TCRs come from a C3H/HeJ mouse with alopecia areata. The strain is characterized by the MHC haplotype H2-k.

This clone showed up just a few times. Germline and genes here are mouse. The CDR3 end falls 3 residues outside the read, so it is completed with the germline J gene. This chain connects TRBV19 to TRBJ1-6, with D possibly matching TRBD1 (5 bases). TRBJ1-6 belongs to the ORF category, with a function that is uncertain. V lost 4 bases, J lost 7 bases, and 9 bases lay in between. The CDR3 totals 13 residues. CDR1 is FNHDT and CDR2 is SITEND in the germline V gene (reference sequence). This CDR3 is CASSRQRNSPLYF. Partial CDR3 DNA: TGTGCCAGCAGTCGACAGCGAAATTCGCCC.

This clone was recorded a few times. The listed genes are named as in mouse. The CDR3 is cut off 4 residues early in the read; its end comes from the germline J gene. J is TRBJ2-3 and V is TRBV13-2, with a weak D call TRBD1 (5 bases). Germline lookup yields CDR1 NNHNN and CDR2 SYGAGS (reference sequence). The V gene lost 5 bases and the J gene lost 0 bases, with 10 bases spanning the gap. CDR3 size: 14 residues. Partial CDR3 DNA: TGTGCCAGCGGGTCGACAGCTAGTGCAGAA. This encodes CASGSTASAE. The complete CDR3 protein is CASGSTASAETLYF.

With respect to this clone: Mouse names are used for the genes. Incomplete CDR3 DNA: TGTGCCAGCAGGCGGGACAGGGAGAGTCAAAAC. Its translation: CASRRDRESQN. The full CDR3 is CASRRDRESQNTLYF. The chain has TRBV13-3 and TRBJ2-4; TRBD1 matches at 9 bases. From the germline J gene comes the end of the CDR3, since the read stops 4 residues before it. The CDR3 extends over 15 amino acids. V gave up 5 bases and J gave up 0 bases; unmatched junction bases: 4. CDR1 and CDR2 (germline): NNHDY, SYVADS.

Remarks on this clone: The gene names here belong to mouse. Read coverage stops 4 residues before the CDR3 terminus; the germline J gene supplies the remainder. The chain recombines TRBV19 with TRBJ2-3; D may be TRBD1 (6 bases). The CDR3 loop spans 16 amino acids. V dropped 4 bases and J dropped 0 bases, with 15 bases sitting between them. CDR1 and CDR2 from the germline V gene are FNHDT and SITEND (reference sequence). The CDR3 bases that were read are TGTGCCAGCAGTCTATCCCCGGGACAAAGTGCAGAA. It encodes CASSLSPGQSAE. The entire CDR3 protein reads CASSLSPGQSAETLYF.

The table lists this clone with a few counts. Mouse names are used for the genes. The sequenced fragment ends 4 residues before the CDR3 boundary, so the rest is inferred from the germline J gene. Other DNA sequences in the same sample also yield this CDR3. The chain combines TRBV31 with TRBJ2-2; D is ambiguous. The germline gives CDR1 GKSSPN, CDR2 SITVG. The V end lost 0 bases, the J end lost 6 bases, and 2 bases lay between the germline ends. The CDR3 is 11 residues long. The sequenced part of the CDR3 DNA is TGTGCCTGGAGTCTATCCGGG. This gives the protein CAWSLSG. The CDR3 in full is CAWSLSGQLYF.

Concerning this clone itself: Gene and germline names: mouse. From the germline J gene comes the end of the CDR3, since the read stops 4 residues before it. The V gene is TRBV1, the J gene TRBJ2-3, with D possibly being TRBD2 (5 bases). The CDR3 has 16 residues. Germline loops: CDR1 NSQYPW, CDR2 LRSPGD (reference sequence). V shed 0 bases and J shed 0 bases, with 10 bases lying between them. CDR3 residues: CTCSADPWVSAETLYF. The DNA read from the CDR3 is TGCACCTGCAGTGCAGATCCCTGGGTCAGTGCAGAA.

This clone was seen more than once but under ten times. The germline and genes are mouse ones. Sequencing ends 4 residues short of the CDR3 end; the germline J gene provides the rest. The chain carries TRBV13-1 and TRBJ2-3; 8 bases fit TRBD1. Germline V gene sequence: CDR1 NSHNY, CDR2 SYGAGN. The CDR3 totals 14 residues. J lost 1 base, V lost 6 bases, and 4 bases had no gene match. This CDR3 reads CASNPGQGAETLYF. Partial CDR3 DNA: TGTGCCAGCAACCCGGGACAGGGTGCAGAA.

As to this clone: Mouse gene names apply. The CDR3 bases that were read are TGTGCCAGCAGTATCAACAGGGAT. The encoded protein is CASSINRD. The full CDR3 protein is CASSINRDEQYF. The chain is built from TRBV19 and TRBJ2-7; D perhaps matches TRBD1 (6 bases). The CDR3 end is not reached by the read, which stops 4 residues before it; the germline J gene fills it in. CDR1 is FNHDT, CDR2 SITEND, per germline (reference sequence). The CDR3 has 12 amino acids.

This clone was found a few times. Here the gene names and germline are mouse. The sample carries other DNA sequences with the same CDR3. The CDR3 loop is CASSDLGVNTLYF. Partial CDR3 DNA: TGTGCCAGCAGTGATTTGGGGGTGAAC. The chain carries TRBV13-1 and TRBJ2-4; a weak D match, TRBD2 (6 bases). The CDR3 extends 4 residues past the end of the read, so its final part is completed from the germline J gene. The V gene's germline CDR1 is NSHNY and CDR2 SYGAGN. This CDR3 is 13 amino acids long.

Remarks on this clone: The gene symbols are mouse symbols. The DNA ends 4 residues before the CDR3 does, and the rest of the CDR3 is filled in from the germline J gene. The chain has TRBV1 and TRBJ1-1; D ambiguous. This CDR3 contains 12 residues. Germline V lookup: CDR1 NSQYPW, CDR2 LRSPGD (reference sequence). The sequenced part of the CDR3 DNA is TGCACCTGCAGTGCAGATGCAGCA. Translated, it gives CTCSADAA. The whole CDR3 sequence is CTCSADAAEVFF.

To note about this clone: Mouse gene names and germline throughout. The read falls 4 residues short of the CDR3 end, and the missing part is taken from the germline J gene. The V gene is TRBV31, the J gene TRBJ2-3; TRBD1 aligns across 10 bases. CDR3 size: 15 residues. The junction had 3 bases not matched to a gene; V was cut back by 1 base and J by 2 bases. The germline V gene has CDR1 GKSSPN and CDR2 SITVG. The part of the CDR3 DNA that was read is TGTGCCTGGAGTCGACAGGGGGCTTTTGCAGAA. Protein sequence: CAWSRQGAFAE. The entire CDR3 protein reads CAWSRQGAFAETLYF.

On this clone itself: Germline and genes: mouse. Other DNA sequences in the same sample also yield this CDR3. Incomplete CDR3 DNA: TGTGCCAGCAGCCAAGATGGGGGGAGGGACTCC. Amino acids: CASSQDGGRDS. Given in full, the CDR3 is CASSQDGGRDSDYTF. This chain joins TRBV5 and TRBJ1-2; a weak D match, TRBD1 (5 bases). Read coverage stops 4 residues before the CDR3 terminus; the germline J gene supplies the remainder. Looked up from germline, CDR1 is LGHNA and CDR2 is YNLKQL (reference sequence). V lost 0 bases to trimming and J lost 3 bases, with 11 bases between them. This CDR3 is built from 15 residues.

Details on this clone: Mouse germline and gene names are used. Read data end 4 residues before the CDR3 end; the end is taken from the germline J gene. Other DNA sequences of this sample code for an identical CDR3. J is TRBJ2-2 and V is TRBV5, with D uncertain. The CDR3 is made up of 15 amino acids. The V gene lost 0 bases and the J gene lost 0 bases, with 5 bases spanning the gap. The germline V gene has CDR1 LGHNA and CDR2 YNLKQL (reference sequence). CDR3 DNA (partial): TGTGCCAGCAGCCAAGAGAGGGCAAACACCGGG. Residues: CASSQERANTG. The full CDR3 protein reads CASSQERANTGQLYF.

This clone was seen more than once but under ten times. Gene names follow the mouse nomenclature. The CDR3 end lies 4 residues beyond the end of the read and is filled in from the germline J gene. The V call is TRBV13-2, the J call TRBJ2-2, with 8 bases aligning to TRBD1. This CDR3 comprises 15 residues. CDR1 NNHNN and CDR2 SYGAGS come from the germline V gene (reference sequence). J was trimmed by 0 bases and V by 4 bases; bases with no gene match: 2. CDR3 residues: CASGMTGANTGQLYF. Partial CDR3 DNA: TGTGCCAGCGGTATGACAGGGGCAAACACCGGG.

This clone occurred a few times. The gene symbols are mouse symbols. The read ends 4 residues before the CDR3 terminus; that terminus is restored from the germline J gene. The gene calls are TRBV5 and TRBJ2-2; TRBD1 agrees at 7 bases. Germline V gene lookup returns CDR1 LGHNA and CDR2 YNLKQL (reference sequence). The CDR3 runs 15 residues. V dropped 0 bases and J dropped 6; count of bases not matched to a gene: 4. The part of the CDR3 DNA that was read is TGTGCCAGCAGCCAAGATCACCAGGGGGCCGGG. Its translation: CASSQDHQGAG. The CDR3 in full is CASSQDHQGAGQLYF.

As concerns this clone: Gene names denote mouse genes. The observed sequence ends 3 residues before the CDR3 terminus, with the missing tail filled in from the germline J gene. This chain uses TRBV1 with TRBJ1-6; D possibly corresponds to TRBD1 (6 bases). TRBJ1-6 is treated as an ORF (open reading frame) with a function not yet certain. Deletions cut 1 base from V and 6 bases from J, with 10 bases between. The CDR3 runs to 15 residues. Germline V CDR1 and CDR2: NSQYPW, LRSPGD (reference sequence). Partial CDR3 DNA: TGCACCTGCAGTGCAGCAGGGGTTCTTAATTCGCCC. Translation: CTCSAAGVLNSP. The entire CDR3 sequence reads CTCSAAGVLNSPLYF.

This clone was found a few times. Germline and genes here are mouse. The CDR3 is cut off 4 residues early in the read; its end comes from the germline J gene. V gene TRBV13-3 combines with J gene TRBJ2-3, with D possibly being TRBD1 (6 bases). The V gene's germline CDR1 is NNHDY and CDR2 SYVADS. The CDR3 is 15 residues long. V lost 5 bases, J lost 1 base, and 14 bases lay in between. CDR3 DNA, as far as it was read: TGTGCCAGCAGAAGGGACAAGGGTGGTGCAGAA. Its protein product is CASRRDKGGAE. The whole CDR3 is CASRRDKGGAETLYF.

This clone has only a few counts. Gene names refer to mouse genes. The CDR3 bases that were read are TGTGCTAGCAGTCGGGACTGGGGGAACCAAGAC. This sequence encodes CASSRDWGNQD. The CDR3, in full, reads CASSRDWGNQDTQYF. The chain combines TRBV21 with TRBJ2-5; TRBD2 agrees at 11 bases. The read is 4 residues too short to cover the CDR3 end, so that end is filled in from the germline J gene. TRBV21 is recorded as an ORF, its role being uncertain. The trim removed 4 bases at V and 0 bases at J, leaving 0 bases unmatched. The length of the CDR3 is 15 residues.

This clone was observed a handful of times. Here the gene names and germline are mouse. Sequencing ends 4 residues short of the CDR3 end; the germline J gene provides the rest. The genes are TRBV17 and TRBJ2-1; TRBD2 agrees at 7 bases. V gave up 6 bases and J gave up 1 base; unmatched junction bases: 3. The CDR3 covers 14 residues. Germline CDR1 is MNHDT and CDR2 is YYDKIL. The covered CDR3 bases are TGTGCTAGCAGAACCTGGGGGAACTATGCT. Amino acids: CASRTWGNYA. The CDR3 reads in full as CASRTWGNYAEQFF. The entire variable domain, with the rest obtained from reference TRBV17 and TRBJ2-1, is as follows: DTTVKQNPRYKLARVGKPVNLICSQTMNHDTMYWYQKKPNQAPKLLLFYYDKILNREADTFEKFQSSRPNNSFCSLYIGSAGLEYSAMYLCASRTWGNYAEQFFGPGTRLTVL.

With respect to this clone: The listed genes are named as in mouse. The CDR3 DNA, read in part, is TGTGCCAGCAGCTTCGGACTGGTGAACTATGCT. It encodes CASSFGLVNYA. The whole CDR3 protein reads CASSFGLVNYAEQFF. The chain joins TRBV19 to TRBJ2-1, with 7 bases fitting TRBD2. The CDR3 goes on 4 residues after the read ends, and that part is filled in from the germline J gene. Germline lookup yields CDR1 FNHDT and CDR2 SITEND (reference sequence). V gave up 5 bases and J gave up 1 base; unmatched junction bases: 6. CDR3 size: 15 residues.

Comments on this clone: Gene labels here are mouse ones. The CDR3 sequence: CASSGTGREVFF. The sequenced CDR3 bases are TGTGCCAGCAGTGGGACAGGGAGA. The chain has TRBV13-3 and TRBJ1-1; 8 bases map to TRBD1. The CDR3 end is not reached by the read, which stops 4 residues before it; the germline J gene fills it in. CDR3 length: 12 amino acids. Germline V gene data show CDR1 as NNHDY and CDR2 as SYVADS.

Concerning this clone: The genes and germline here are from mouse. The read terminates 4 residues before the CDR3 end, so the remaining end is supplied by the germline J gene. The identical CDR3 is also encoded by other nucleotide sequences in the sample. The V call is TRBV13-2, the J call TRBJ2-1; 8 bases fit TRBD1. Germline loops: CDR1 NNHNN, CDR2 SYGAGS (reference sequence). The CDR3 loop spans 13 amino acids. The sequenced part of the CDR3 DNA is TGTGCCAGCGGTGGGACAGGGCGGGCT. Its protein is CASGGTGRA. The whole CDR3 reads CASGGTGRAEQFF.

This clone came up a few times. The genes and germline here are from mouse. The sequence runs out 4 residues before the end of the CDR3; the remainder is reconstructed from the germline J gene. Within the sample, other DNA sequences also encode this same CDR3. This chain uses TRBV1 with TRBJ1-2; no reliable D call. CDR3 length: 12 amino acids. Germline values: CDR1 NSQYPW, CDR2 LRSPGD (reference sequence). The CDR3 reads CTCSADRSDYTF. The sequenced CDR3 bases are TGCACCTGCAGTGCAGACAGGTCC.

As for this clone: Gene names and germline refer to mouse. The DNA ends 4 residues before the CDR3 does, and the rest of the CDR3 is filled in from the germline J gene. V usage is TRBV13-3 and J usage is TRBJ2-3; TRBD1 is a possible D gene (6 bases). The CDR3 covers 17 residues. Germline V gene lookup returns CDR1 NNHDY and CDR2 SYVADS. The V end lost 1 base, the J end lost 1 base, and 16 bases lay between the germline ends. Incomplete CDR3 DNA: TGTGCCAGCAGTGATCCCCGGGGCAGGGGAGGTGCAGAA. This codes for CASSDPRGRGGAE. In full, the CDR3 is CASSDPRGRGGAETLYF.

This clone was found many times. These gene names are mouse names. Coverage ceases 4 residues before the CDR3 finishes, and the germline J gene fills in the end. This chain joins TRBV5 and TRBJ1-1; D is possibly TRBD1 (6 bases). Germline loops: CDR1 LGHNA, CDR2 YNLKQL (reference sequence). V was trimmed by 4 bases and J by 3 bases, leaving 9 bases between them. The CDR3 is 13 residues long. CDR3 protein: CASSPQGYTEVFF. The sequenced CDR3 bases are TGTGCCAGCAGCCCCCAGGGGTACACA.

This clone has only a few counts. The listed genes are named as in mouse. The read halts 4 residues ahead of the CDR3 end, with the missing end drawn from the germline J gene. V is TRBV5 and J is TRBJ2-5, with TRBD2 identical over 8 bases. Germline lookup yields CDR1 LGHNA and CDR2 YNLKQL (reference sequence). Trimming at V came to 3 bases and at J to 1 base, leaving 0 bases not matched to a gene. CDR3 length equals 14 residues. The CDR3 loop reads CASSQGLDQDTQYF. CDR3 bases read: TGTGCCAGCAGCCAGGGACTGGACCAAGAC.

Worth noting for this clone: Mouse names are used for the genes. The read terminates 4 residues before the CDR3 end, so the remaining end is supplied by the germline J gene. The chain couples TRBV13-1 to TRBJ2-3; D perhaps matches TRBD1 (6 bases). The germline CDR1 and CDR2 sequences are NSHNY and SYGAGN. The CDR3 sequence is 14 residues long. The part of the CDR3 DNA that was read is TGTGCCAGCAGTGATGCCAGGGGTGAAGAA. Protein sequence: CASSDARGEE. In full, the CDR3 reads CASSDARGEETLYF.